This TCR beta chain was sequenced for a study of blood T cells in healthy people across ages (dated by TCRdb to between 2014 and 2017). Looking at the study overall: In model experiments, template switching captured about one uniquely barcoded TCR beta cDNA molecule for every two T cells. To track age-related changes in TCR beta repertoire diversity, the study relied on deep sequencing normalized with unique cDNA molecular identifiers. Donors were grouped into four age groups: young (average 16 years), middle-aged (39), aged (roughly 67) and long-lived (roughly 80). To avoid experimental bias, donors of different ages were distributed randomly across sequencing lanes. For two donors (one aged 18 to 29 and one aged 80 or older), the study analyzed two additional independent replicas of 1 million unique cDNA reads from the same blood draw. General findings and caveats noted by the study authors: Estimates of total diversity based on one million sequenced T cells were regarded as lower bounds and as underestimates. Bulk unsorted PBMC profiling prevented conclusive comparison of naive and antigen-experienced compartments. The long-lived group showed more naive CD4+ T cells, fewer expanded clones and increased TCR diversity than the aged group, suggesting age selection. Observed TCR beta diversity per million T cells fell roughly linearly with age, and a significant reduction was already apparent by age about 36. There was a strong correlation between observed TCR beta diversity and the percentage of naive T cells measured by flow cytometry. The CMV infection status of donors was not known, potentially confounding age-related changes in expanded clonotypes.

Looking up the germline V gene (reference sequence) yields CDR1 DFQATT and CDR2 SNEGSKA. V has 3 bases trimmed and J has 6 bases trimmed; junction bases matching no gene number 5. The CDR3 has 16 amino acids, counting the end cysteine and phenylalanine. Only the CDR3 portion is preserved as DNA: 48 bases, with reading frame beginning at the first base. The approximately 41 donors, aged 6 to 90 years, were systemically healthy Caucasian individuals from Russia. Roughly 10 milliliters of peripheral blood were drawn from each donor into EDTA-treated Vacutainer tubes. Ficoll-Paque density-gradient centrifugation was used to isolate PBMCs, with at least 6.5 million per sample. Trizol reagent was used to extract total RNA from the PBMCs, yielding at least 5.5 micrograms per sample. For every donor, flow cytometry on a PBMC aliquot measured the percentage of naive CD45RAhigh/CD27high T cells. Details on this clonotype: Its recognized antigen is unknown. Qualities for individual bases were not recorded, and no much larger clone is one base off.

Libraries came from 5' RACE. Sequenced using an Illumina HiSeq 2500. A second PCR of about 7 to 12 cycles was performed with a sample-barcoded 5' primer and a J-beta primer mix. A template-switch 5' adaptor carrying 12 random nucleotides introduced a unique molecular identifier onto each TCR beta cDNA molecule. Each sample yielded at least 3 million CDR3-containing paired-end reads. The Mint cDNA synthesis kit, primed by a TRBC-specific oligonucleotide, was used to synthesize first-strand cDNA from all RNA. Following uracil-DNA glycosylase treatment, all cDNA underwent a first 18-cycle PCR with the universal primers M1SS and BC2_uni_R. The original methods were these. Each sample was normalized by randomly selecting 1 million high-quality reads, each carrying a distinct molecular identifier. Instead of being binned into consensus sequences, reads with shared molecular identifiers were discarded. CDR3 identification, clonotype clustering and error correction used MiTCR with a Q25 quality threshold and the strictest error-elimination algorithm. A nonparametric unseen species model with Euler transformation was used to estimate a lower bound on total TCR beta diversity. TCRdb redid the processing of the public reads, applying fastp at Q25 and MiXCR, and retained in-frame beta chains. Identical CDR3 protein sequences are pooled into one entry, listed with their most common genes and DNA. The V and J calls and clone size come from TCRdb's table, not from the authors' own analysis. The sample has about 1.6 million distinct CDR3 sequences on record, around 36% of them singletons. The ten biggest clones cover about 11% of the sample.

This TCR derives from a woman aged 30 to 39 in good health. The sample comprised blood. The chain was built from TRBV20-1 and TRBJ2-1; 16 middle bases align to TRBD2. This receptor has the CDR3 CSASAGTSGRANEQFF. The base sequence is TGCAGTGCTAGTGCCGGGACTAGCGGGAGGGCCAATGAGCAGTTCTTC.